This TCR beta chain was retrieved from a study of shared clonotypes between healthy human individuals. Germline V gene data show CDR1 as SNHLY and CDR2 as FYNNEI. The CDR3 length is 13 residues. After removal of 6 bases from V and 5 bases from J, the junction contained 1 base not matched to a gene. The repertoire was sequenced with immunoSEQ multiplex PCR; TCRdb's copy has only in-frame clones and lacks some. The sample lists more than 2 million clones, around 95% seen once, with roughly 0.13% in the top ten. Comment on this clone: The same CDR3 arises from other DNA sequences in this sample as well.

There were no recent acute infections or vaccinations among the donors, who were healthy HIV-negative adults. Splitting of CD4+ cells produced CD45RA+ naive and CD45RA-negative memory subsets. This receptor was obtained from a man between 18 and 35 years old in good health. The chain combines TRBV2 with TRBJ2-2, with 9 positions matching TRBD1. The sample taken for sequencing was naive CD4+ T cells sorted from blood. The subset here: CD45RA+ positively selected. CDR3 loop: CASRDRGTGELFF. CDR3 bases: TGTGCCAGCAGGGACAGGGGAACCGGGGAGCTGTTTTTT.